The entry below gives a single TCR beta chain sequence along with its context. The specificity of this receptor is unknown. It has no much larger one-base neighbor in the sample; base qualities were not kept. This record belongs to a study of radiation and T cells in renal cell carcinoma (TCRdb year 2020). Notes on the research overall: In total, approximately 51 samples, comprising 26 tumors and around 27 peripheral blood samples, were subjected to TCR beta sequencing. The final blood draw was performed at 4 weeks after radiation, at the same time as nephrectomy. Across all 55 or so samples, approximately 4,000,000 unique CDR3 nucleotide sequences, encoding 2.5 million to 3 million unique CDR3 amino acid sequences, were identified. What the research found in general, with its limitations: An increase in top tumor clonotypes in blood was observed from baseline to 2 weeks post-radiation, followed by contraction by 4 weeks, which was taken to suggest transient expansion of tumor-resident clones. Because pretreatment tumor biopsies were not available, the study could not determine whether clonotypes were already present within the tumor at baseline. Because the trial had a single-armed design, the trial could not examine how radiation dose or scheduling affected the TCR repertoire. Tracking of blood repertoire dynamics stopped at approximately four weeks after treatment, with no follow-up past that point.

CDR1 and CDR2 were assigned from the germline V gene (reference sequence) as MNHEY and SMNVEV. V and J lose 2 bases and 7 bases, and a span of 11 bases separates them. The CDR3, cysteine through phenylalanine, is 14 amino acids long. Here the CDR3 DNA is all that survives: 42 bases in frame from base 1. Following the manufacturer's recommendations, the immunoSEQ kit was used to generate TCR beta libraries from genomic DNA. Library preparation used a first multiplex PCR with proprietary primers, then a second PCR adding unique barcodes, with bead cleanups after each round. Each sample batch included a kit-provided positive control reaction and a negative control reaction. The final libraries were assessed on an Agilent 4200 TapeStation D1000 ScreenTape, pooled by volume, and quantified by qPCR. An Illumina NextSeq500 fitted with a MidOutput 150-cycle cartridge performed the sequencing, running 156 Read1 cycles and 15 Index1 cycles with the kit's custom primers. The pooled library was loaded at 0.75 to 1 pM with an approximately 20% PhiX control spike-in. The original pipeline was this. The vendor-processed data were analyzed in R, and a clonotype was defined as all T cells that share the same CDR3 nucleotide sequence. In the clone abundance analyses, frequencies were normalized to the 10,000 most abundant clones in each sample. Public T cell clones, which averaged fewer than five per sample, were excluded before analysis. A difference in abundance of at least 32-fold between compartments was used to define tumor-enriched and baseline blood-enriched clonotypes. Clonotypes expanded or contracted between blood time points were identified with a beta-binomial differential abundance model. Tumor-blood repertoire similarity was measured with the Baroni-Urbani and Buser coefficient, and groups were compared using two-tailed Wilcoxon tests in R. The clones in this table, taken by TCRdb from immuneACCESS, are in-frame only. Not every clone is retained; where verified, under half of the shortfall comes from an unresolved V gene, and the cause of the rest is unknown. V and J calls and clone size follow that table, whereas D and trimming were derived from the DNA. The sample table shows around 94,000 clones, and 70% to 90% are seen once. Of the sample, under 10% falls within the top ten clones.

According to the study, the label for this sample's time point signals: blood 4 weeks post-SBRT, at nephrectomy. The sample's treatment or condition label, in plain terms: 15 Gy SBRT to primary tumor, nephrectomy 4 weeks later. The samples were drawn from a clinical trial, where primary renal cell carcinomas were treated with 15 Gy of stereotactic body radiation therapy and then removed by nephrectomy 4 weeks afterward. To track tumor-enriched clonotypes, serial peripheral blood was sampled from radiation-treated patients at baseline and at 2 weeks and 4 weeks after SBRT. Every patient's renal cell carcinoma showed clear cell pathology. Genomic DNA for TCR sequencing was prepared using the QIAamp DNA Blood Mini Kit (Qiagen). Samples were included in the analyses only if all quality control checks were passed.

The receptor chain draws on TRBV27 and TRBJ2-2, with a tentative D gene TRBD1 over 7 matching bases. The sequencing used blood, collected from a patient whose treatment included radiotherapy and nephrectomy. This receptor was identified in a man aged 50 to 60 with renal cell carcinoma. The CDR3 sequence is CASSLRRGDGELFF. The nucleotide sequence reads TGTGCCAGCAGTTTACGCAGGGGGGACGGGGAGCTGTTTTTT.